This T cell receptor beta chain was retrieved from a study of shared clonotypes between healthy human individuals. A remark on this clone: The antigen is not known.

Study results and limitations: In this cohort, only blood was sampled, and tissue repertoires likely differ.

Genomic DNA (from each subset) was split evenly across several immunoSEQ plates. Libraries were prepared by immunoSEQ multiplex PCR; TCRdb keeps only in-frame clonotypes and omits some of them. The sample gives 700,000 to 950,000 clones, just over 95% of which show up once; less than 0.3% is in the top ten. Naive CD8 cells comprised CD45RO-negative, CCR7-positively selected cells, excluding terminally differentiated effector memory CD45RA+ cells. The source material was naive CD8+ T cells sorted from blood. The clonotype was recovered from a man aged 30 to 45 in good health.

The CDR3 region has the DNA TGTGCCAGCAGTTCAAACGGGAACACTGAAGCTTTCTTT. Translating it yields CASSSNGNTEAFF. The chain combines TRBV27 with TRBJ1-1; D not resolved. Germline lookup yields CDR1 MNHEY and CDR2 SMNVEV (reference sequence). V was pared by 4 bases and J by 1 base, with 7 bases between. The CDR3 spans 13 residues.